Listed below are T cell receptor beta chains from one sample, sequenced in a study of CD8+CD57+ T cells in acquired aplastic anemia. MiXCR, run by TCRdb on the reads, gives a single entry per CDR3 protein. The table has roughly 81,000 distinct CDR3 sequences, under 50% seen once; the top ten hold around 63%. The source material was sorted CD4+, CD8+, or CD8+CD57+ T cells (not recorded which) from PBMCs. Receptors originate from a human donor in good health, serving as a control. Each CDR3 is given with its conserved first and last residue. The D gene is left open where the match is weak. A clone size is listed for some rows: how often the clone was seen (once, few, many), or a class if it is expanded.

J gene | V gene | clone size | D gene | CDR3 length | CDR3 protein | CDR3 DNA
TRBJ2-3 | TRBV11-1 | - | TRBD1 | 18 | CASSSLLSRDRGTDTQYF | TGTGCCAGCAGCTCTCTATTGTCCCGGGACAGGGGCACAGATACGCAGTATTTT
TRBJ1-2 | TRBV6-1 | once | - | 13 | CASSPGRNYGYTF | TGTGCCAGCAGTCCGGGACGAAACTATGGCTACACCTTC
TRBJ2-7 | TRBV4-1 | - | TRBD1 | 18 | CASSPLRQGDILGDEQYF | TGCGCCAGCAGCCCTCTCCGACAGGGAGATATTCTGGGGGACGAGCAGTACTTC
TRBJ2-7 | TRBV10-3 | many | - | 12 | CAISESGGEQYF | TGTGCCATCAGTGAGTCAGGGGGCGAGCAGTACTTC
TRBJ2-2 | TRBV19 | - | TRBD1 | 15 | CASSTGGTNTGELFF | TGTGCCAGTAGTACAGGGGGAACGAACACCGGGGAGCTGTTTTTT
TRBJ2-3 | TRBV24-1 | - | - | 14 | CATSEPGLTDTQYF | TGTGCCACCAGTGAGCCCGGGCTCACAGATACGCAGTATTTT
TRBJ2-1 | TRBV9 | many | - | 12 | CASSRSEYEQFF | TGTGCCAGCAGCCGTAGCGAGTATGAGCAGTTCTTC
TRBJ2-1 | TRBV25-1 | - | TRBD2 | 15 | CASSQVAGGPEEQFF | TGTGCCAGCAGCCAAGTAGCGGGAGGGCCCGAGGAGCAGTTCTTC
TRBJ1-4 | TRBV24-1 | many | TRBD1 | 15 | CATSSQTGDTEKLFF | TGTGCCACCAGTTCCCAGACAGGGGATACTGAAAAACTGTTTTTT
TRBJ1-2 | TRBV12-3/TRBV12-4 | - | - | 14 | CASSLIGQGGGYTF | TGTGCCAGCAGTTTGATTGGGCAGGGCGGTGGCTACACCTTC
TRBJ2-1 | TRBV29-1 | - | - | 14 | CSAQHMAVYNEQFF | TGCAGCGCACAACACATGGCTGTATACAATGAGCAGTTCTTC
TRBJ1-3 | TRBV24-1 | few | - | 15 | CATSRDPGRGNTIYF | TGTGCCACCAGCAGAGATCCAGGTCGGGGAAACACCATATATTTT
TRBJ2-6 | TRBV7-6 | - | - | 16 | CASSLVRPSGANVLTF | TGTGCCAGCAGCTTAGTCCGTCCCTCTGGGGCCAACGTCCTGACTTTC
TRBJ2-5 | TRBV29-1 | - | TRBD1 | 14 | CSVWDRGVQETQYF | TGCAGCGTTTGGGACAGGGGAGTTCAAGAGACCCAGTACTTC
TRBJ1-2 | TRBV5-4 | many | - | 13 | CASSTYTAYGYTF | TGTGCCAGCAGCACTTACACAGCCTATGGCTACACCTTC
TRBJ1-1 | TRBV20-1 | many | - | 15 | CSAIGHLGMNTEAFF | TGCAGTGCCATAGGGCACTTAGGTATGAACACTGAAGCTTTCTTT
TRBJ1-2 | TRBV9 | many | TRBD1 | 13 | CASSNRGSYGYTF | TGTGCCAGCAGTAACAGGGGAAGCTATGGCTACACCTTC
TRBJ2-1 | TRBV6-2/TRBV6-3 | once | TRBD2 | 16 | CASSYRGLAGDNEQFF | TGTGCCAGCAGTTACCGCGGACTAGCGGGGGACAATGAGCAGTTCTTC
TRBJ1-1 | TRBV20-1 | many | TRBD1 | 14 | CSARSGTGETEAFF | TGCAGTGCTAGATCCGGGACAGGGGAAACTGAAGCTTTCTTT
TRBJ2-7 | TRBV27 | - | - | 14 | CASSPESGAYEQYF | TGTGCCAGCAGCCCCGAATCGGGGGCTTACGAGCAGTACTTC
TRBJ1-2 | TRBV6-1 | many | - | 14 | CASRQRGLNYGYTF | TGTGCCAGCAGACAACGGGGCCTTAACTATGGCTACACCTTC
TRBJ2-7 | TRBV4-2 | few | TRBD2 | 15 | CASSQDPSGGYEQYF | TGTGCCAGCAGCCAAGACCCTAGCGGGGGCTACGAGCAGTACTTC
TRBJ1-2 | TRBV7-9 | many | - | 12 | CASSSGGLGYTF | TGTGCCAGCAGTTCCGGGGGGCTTGGCTACACCTTC
TRBJ2-3 | TRBV12-3/TRBV12-4 | few | - | 14 | CASSLRADTDTQYF | TGTGCCAGCAGTTTACGGGCGGACACAGATACGCAGTATTTT
TRBJ2-3 | TRBV12-3/TRBV12-4 | many | - | 15 | CASSLFSHGTDTQYF | TGTGCCAGCAGTTTATTTAGTCACGGCACAGATACGCAGTATTTT
TRBJ2-7 | TRBV10-3 | many | TRBD1 | 12 | CAISWTGYEQYF | TGTGCCATCAGTTGGACAGGGTACGAGCAGTACTTC
TRBJ1-2 | TRBV9 | few | - | 14 | CASSVVSGTNGYTF | TGTGCCAGCAGCGTAGTCAGCGGGACAAATGGCTACACCTTC
TRBJ2-3 | TRBV2 | many | TRBD2 | 18 | CASSEELAGGTSTDTQYF | TGTGCCAGCAGTGAAGAGCTAGCGGGGGGTACTAGCACAGATACGCAGTATTTT
TRBJ1-4 | TRBV10-3 | - | - | 12 | CAISESRGKLFF | TGTGCCATCAGTGAGTCAAGGGGAAAACTGTTTTTT
TRBJ2-3 | TRBV25-1 | - | - | 14 | CASSFSANTDTQYF | TGTGCCAGCAGTTTTTCAGCGAACACAGATACGCAGTATTTT
TRBJ1-1 | TRBV2 | many | - | 14 | CASSEGGQASGAFF | TGTGCCAGCAGTGAAGGAGGGCAGGCCTCAGGAGCTTTCTTT
TRBJ2-6 | TRBV20-1 | - | TRBD2 | 14 | CSARRGSGANVLTF | TGCAGTGCTAGGCGGGGGTCTGGGGCCAACGTCCTGACTTTC
TRBJ2-1 | TRBV15 | many | TRBD2 | 19 | CATSRDYREGLAGVNEQFF | TGTGCCACCAGCAGAGATTACAGGGAGGGGTTAGCGGGAGTTAATGAGCAGTTCTTC
TRBJ1-2 | TRBV10-3 | few | - | 15 | CAISESDLANYGYTF | TGTGCCATCAGTGAGTCGGACCTGGCTAACTATGGCTACACCTTC
TRBJ2-1 | TRBV20-1 | few | - | 11 | CSASFVPGQFF | TGCAGTGCTAGCTTTGTCCCAGGGCAGTTCTTC